The 7 T cell receptor beta chains below were found in one sample sequenced in a study of cytomegalovirus exposure and HLA in healthy donors (dated by TCRdb to about 2017). Libraries were constructed by the immunoSEQ multiplex PCR assay. A mixture of 60 forward primers for TCR Vbeta segments and 13 reverse primers for TCR Jbeta segments was used in the multiplex PCR. Drawn from immuneACCESS, this table holds only the in-frame rearrangements with V and J called that TCRdb kept. Clones are partly lost; checked studies trace under half to an unresolved V gene and leave the rest unexplained. The sample contains 170,000 or so clones, 84% of them found a single time. The top ten clonotypes cover under 5% of the sample. Sequenced material: PBMCs. The source is a man aged 18-30 years in good health and CMV-seronegative.

This chain connects TRBV11-2 to TRBJ2-2, with 7 bases lining up with TRBD1. The CDR3 loop spans 16 amino acids. The germline V gene has CDR1 SGHAT and CDR2 FQNNGV. V shed 4 bases, J shed 5 bases, and the junction held 10 bases outside the gene matches. The DNA of the CDR3 is TGTGCCAGCAGCTCACCTCGGGACAGTCGGACCGGGGAGCTGTTTTTT. The encoded protein is CASSSPRDSRTGELFF. Combining the CDR3 with reference TRBV11-2 and TRBJ2-2 gives the whole variable domain EAGVAQSPRYKIIEKRQSVAFWCNPISGHATLYWYQQILGQGPKLLIQFQNNGVVDDSQLPKDRFSAERLKGVDSTLKIQPAKLEDSAVYLCASSSPRDSRTGELFFGEGSRLTVL.

The gene calls are TRBV2 and TRBJ1-1, with 7 bases lining up with TRBD1. V trimming: 4 bases; J trimming: 4 bases; junction bases outside the gene matches: 6. Germline V gene sequence: CDR1 SNHLY, CDR2 FYNNEI. The length of the CDR3 is 14 residues. This chain's CDR3 is CASSAPRGITEAFF. DNA of the CDR3: TGTGCCAGCAGTGCACCCAGGGGGATCACTGAAGCTTTCTTT.

This sequence joins TRBV28 and TRBJ2-6; TRBD1 might be the D (5 bases). The germline V and J ends were trimmed by 4 bases and 4 bases, with 11 bases remaining between them. In germline, CDR1 is MDHEN, CDR2 SYDVKM. CDR3 length: 15 amino acids. The CDR3 loop is CASSSPGMGANVLTF. CDR3 DNA: TGTGCCAGCAGTTCTCCAGGGATGGGGGCCAACGTCCTGACTTTC.

The rearrangement uses TRBV7-2 and TRBJ1-4, with 11 bases lining up with TRBD1. After removal of 4 bases from V and 7 bases from J, the junction contained 5 bases not matched to a gene. CDR1 and CDR2 from the germline V gene are SGHTA and FQGNSA. The CDR3 covers 15 residues. The CDR3 reads CASSSPGQGGEKLFF. CDR3 DNA sequence: TGTGCCAGCAGCTCACCGGGACAGGGGGGTGAAAAACTGTTTTTT. The whole variable domain, filled in from reference TRBV7-2 and TRBJ1-4, reads GAGVSQSPSNKVTEKGKDVELRCDPISGHTALYWYRQSLGQGLEFLIYFQGNSAPDKSGLPSDRFSAERTGGSVSTLTIQRTQQEDSAVYLCASSSPGQGGEKLFFGSGTQLSVL.

The count of this clone is one. The CDR3 DNA follows: TGTGCCACATCGCAGGGGGTTGATAACACAGATACGCAGTATTTT. As protein: CATSQGVDNTDTQYF. V gene TRBV19 combines with J gene TRBJ2-3; 7 nucleotides match TRBD1. The CDR3 is 15 residues long. The junction had 12 bases not matched to a gene; V was cut back by 10 bases and J by 2 bases. Germline assignment: CDR1 LNHDA and CDR2 SQIVND (reference sequence).

This chain connects TRBV4-1 to TRBJ2-3, with 9 bases lining up with TRBD2. Germline lookup yields CDR1 MGHRA and CDR2 YSYEKL. The CDR3 has 16 residues. V was pared by 0 bases and J by 7 bases, with 8 bases of the junction left unmatched. Here the CDR3 reads CASSQERGGAVNTQYF. In nucleotides, the CDR3 is TGCGCCAGCAGCCAAGAGCGCGGGGGGGCCGTAAATACGCAGTATTTT.

This clone was found a few times. This chain uses TRBV11-3 with TRBJ2-2, with 9 bases that match TRBD2. V shed 5 bases, J shed 4 bases, and the junction held 8 bases outside the gene matches. Germline V gene data show CDR1 as SGHNT and CDR2 as YENEEA. The CDR3 runs 16 residues. The CDR3 spells CASSEVAGEVTGELFF. The CDR3 DNA reads TGTGCCAGCAGCGAAGTAGCGGGAGAGGTCACCGGGGAGCTGTTTTTT.